The 29 T cell receptor beta chains given below trace back to one sample, sequenced in a study of blood T cell repertoires in COVID-19. Only in-frame clones appear in the TCRdb table, and some are missing; sequencing was by immunoSEQ multiplex PCR. The sample contains a few hundred thousand clones, 80% to 90% of which appear only once. The specimen was PBMCs or T cells enriched from blood (not recorded which). These TCRs come from a woman aged 18-29 years who had recovered from COVID-19.

V is TRBV28 and J is TRBJ1-4; D perhaps matches TRBD1 (6 bases). CDR1 is MDHEN and CDR2 is SYDVKM in the germline V gene. This CDR3 spans 14 amino acids. The germline V and J ends were trimmed by 7 bases and 7 bases, with 16 bases remaining between them. In DNA form, the CDR3 reads TGTGCCAGCACTGCAGGGGCGGTAGTTGAAAAACTGTTTTTT. Translated, it gives CASTAGAVVEKLFF.

This chain uses TRBV10-1 with TRBJ1-2, with 10 nucleotides matching TRBD1. Germline CDR1 and CDR2: WNHNN and SYGVQD (reference sequence). CDR3 length: 23 amino acids. Trimming removed 0 bases from V and 3 bases from J; junction bases left unmatched: 25. The CDR3 loop is CASSESESRLLSDRGREDYGYTF. The CDR3 DNA reads as TGCGCCAGCAGTGAGTCCGAGAGCAGGTTATTATCAGACAGGGGGCGAGAGGACTATGGCTACACCTTC.

The gene calls are TRBV19 and TRBJ1-1; TRBD1 agrees at 8 bases. Germline trimming cut 1 base from V and 8 bases from J; bases unmatched to any gene: 3. In germline, CDR1 is LNHDA, CDR2 SQIVND (reference sequence). The CDR3 runs 13 residues. CDR3 coding DNA: TGTGCCAGTAGTATAGGACAGGGGCTGGAAGCTTTCTTT. Translating it yields CASSIGQGLEAFF.

This chain joins TRBV2 and TRBJ1-1; 9 bases are shared with TRBD1. CDR3 size: 13 residues. The V gene end was trimmed by 7 bases and the J gene end by 6 bases; junction bases not matched to a gene: 6. Germline V lookup: CDR1 SNHLY, CDR2 FYNNEI. CDR3 region: CASTGQGGSEAFF. CDR3 sequence (DNA): TGTGCCAGCACGGGACAGGGAGGGTCTGAAGCTTTCTTT.

The genes are TRBV7-2 and TRBJ2-7, with D perhaps TRBD2 (5 bases). This CDR3 is built from 13 residues. CDR1 is SGHTA and CDR2 is FQGNSA in the germline V gene. With 2 bases removed from V and 9 bases from J, the gap between germline ends came to 14 bases. CDR3: CASSLMTNGGQYF. In DNA, the CDR3 is TGTGCCAGCAGCTTAATGACTAACGGAGGGCAGTACTTC.

V is TRBV18 and J is TRBJ1-5, with unresolved D. This CDR3 contains 15 residues. The V gene's germline CDR1 is KGHSH and CDR2 LQKENI. Deletions cut 2 bases from V and 4 bases from J, with 12 bases between. For the CDR3, the DNA is TGTGCCAGCTCACCAGGAGGCAGCCCTAATCAGCCCCAGCATTTT. This encodes CASSPGGSPNQPQHF.

The V gene is TRBV5-1, the J gene TRBJ2-5, with TRBD1 matching over 7 bases. V was pared by 1 base and J by 4 bases, with 1 base of the junction left unmatched. The CDR3 runs 13 residues. The germline gives CDR1 SGHRS, CDR2 YFSETQ. CDR3 protein: CASSLRQGETQYF. In DNA, the CDR3 is TGCGCCAGCAGCTTGCGACAGGGAGAGACCCAGTACTTC.

The rearrangement uses TRBV5-1 and TRBJ1-2; 9 bases line up with TRBD1. V was clipped by 8 bases and J by 8 bases; unmatched bases: 10. Germline V gives CDR1 SGHRS, CDR2 YFSETQ. This CDR3 is 13 amino acids long. The chain's CDR3 is CASHRDREGGYTF. The DNA for the CDR3 is TGCGCCAGTCACCGGGACAGGGAAGGCGGCTACACCTTC.

The chain uses TRBV19 and TRBJ2-5; 8 bases align to TRBD2. V was clipped by 5 bases and J by 4 bases; unmatched bases: 9. The germline gives CDR1 LNHDA, CDR2 SQIVND (reference sequence). This CDR3 region has 15 residues. The CDR3 loop is CASSLPGGEGETQYF. The CDR3 DNA sequence: TGTGCCAGTAGTCTTCCGGGAGGGGAGGGAGAGACCCAGTACTTC.

The chain carries TRBV2 and TRBJ2-7, with a tentative D call TRBD2 (7 bases). The length of the CDR3 is 13 residues. Between the trimmed V and J ends, which lost 10 bases and 1 base, there was a span of 14 bases. Germline CDR1 SNHLY, CDR2 FYNNEI. The CDR3 DNA reads TGTGCCACCGCGGGGGCAGTATCCTACGAGCAGTACTTC. This sequence encodes CATAGAVSYEQYF.

This clone appeared a few times. The chain joins TRBV7-2 to TRBJ2-5, with TRBD1 matching 7 bases. This CDR3 spans 14 amino acids. Per the germline V gene, CDR1 is SGHTA and CDR2 is FQGNSA. V was pared by 5 bases and J by 5 bases, with 8 bases of the junction left unmatched. CDR3 protein: CASSPGQPWETQYF. The CDR3 coding sequence is TGTGCCAGCAGCCCGGGACAGCCCTGGGAGACCCAGTACTTC.

This clone appeared a few times. Within the sample, other DNA sequences also encode this same CDR3. V gene TRBV5-6 combines with J gene TRBJ1-1; D remains unclear. The CDR3 consists of 15 residues. Germline CDR1 reads SGHDT; CDR2 reads YYEEEE. The V and J ends lost 0 bases and 1 base respectively, with 10 bases between them. CDR3: CASSLVLGGNTEAFF. The CDR3 bases are TGTGCCAGCAGCTTGGTATTAGGAGGGAACACTGAAGCTTTCTTT.

As to this clone: Its ends do not fully match the called genes, so a read error is possible. The chain has TRBV11-2 and TRBJ2-4; 7 bases are a match to TRBD1. The germline V gene has CDR1 SGHAT and CDR2 FQNNGV. The CDR3 sequence is 14 residues long. Here the CDR3 reads CASSLDGMTGSGFF. In DNA, the CDR3 is TGTGCCAGCAGCTTAGACGGTATGACAGGGTCGGGCTTCTTC.

This rearrangement joins TRBV9 to TRBJ2-7, with a weak D call TRBD1 (6 bases). Trimming left V 2 bases short and J 2 bases short, with 11 bases between. Germline V gene lookup returns CDR1 SGDLS and CDR2 YYNGEE. This CDR3 spans 14 amino acids. The CDR3 bases are TGTGCCAGCAGCGTGGGGGCAACGCCCTACGAGCAGTACTTC. Its translation is CASSVGATPYEQYF.

CDR3 residues: CASSTTRKGTQYF. The DNA of the CDR3 is TGTGCCAGCAGCACCACTAGGAAAGGGACCCAGTACTTC. V usage is TRBV7-2 and J usage is TRBJ2-5, with a possible D match to TRBD2 (5 bases). Germline V gene sequence: CDR1 SGHTA, CDR2 FQGNSA. This CDR3 spans 13 amino acids. V dropped 5 bases and J dropped 7 bases, with 14 bases sitting between them.

This clone showed up just once. The CDR3 nucleotides are TGTGCCAGCAATGTTTGGACAGCGACTCGGGACTATGGCTACACCTTC. This gives the protein CASNVWTATRDYGYTF. The chain recombines TRBV28 with TRBJ1-2, with D maybe TRBD1 (6 bases). The CDR3 is 16 amino acids. The V end was cut by 7 bases, the J end by 3 bases, with 21 bases between. Germline V gene data show CDR1 as MDHEN and CDR2 as SYDVKM.

This clone was counted only a few times. The chain employs TRBV2 and TRBJ2-7; D is unclear. Germline V gene lookup returns CDR1 SNHLY and CDR2 FYNNEI. The V gene lost 4 bases and the J gene lost 2 bases, with 9 bases spanning the gap. The CDR3 sequence is 13 residues long. This CDR3 is CASSAENTYEQYF. For the CDR3, the DNA is TGTGCCAGCAGTGCTGAGAATACCTACGAGCAGTACTTC.

This clone occurred once. DNA for the CDR3: TGCAGTGCTAGTTTAGGGGGCTCTGGAAACACCATATATTTT. Translating gives CSASLGGSGNTIYF. The chain links TRBV20-1 to TRBJ1-3; TRBD1 might be the D (6 bases). Germline V gives CDR1 DFQATT, CDR2 SNEGSKA (reference sequence). There are 14 residues in the CDR3. The V end was cut by 3 bases, the J end by 0 bases, with 9 bases between.

The chain is built from TRBV19 and TRBJ2-1; 8 nucleotides align to TRBD2. The V segment lost 5 bases and the J segment 4 bases; nucleotides outside the gene matches: 16. Germline values: CDR1 LNHDA, CDR2 SQIVND (reference sequence). The CDR3 is 18 residues long. The CDR3 DNA reads as TGTGCCAGTAGTCTCACCCCAATAGCGGGACCCCCTTACAATGAGCAGTTCTTC. Amino acids: CASSLTPIAGPPYNEQFF.

CDR3 sequence reads: CASSFGRVSYEQYF. The CDR3 region has the DNA TGTGCCAGCAGTTTTGGCAGGGTGTCTTACGAGCAGTACTTC. This chain links TRBV28 with TRBJ2-7, with D tentatively TRBD1 (5 bases). CDR1 is MDHEN, CDR2 SYDVKM, per germline. CDR3 length equals 14 residues. Trimming pared 3 bases from V and 4 bases from J, leaving 13 bases between.

In its sample, this clone was seen a few times. V and J are TRBV28 and TRBJ1-5; D not resolved. Germline loops: CDR1 MDHEN, CDR2 SYDVKM. CDR3 size: 12 residues. V was trimmed by 2 bases and J by 5 bases, leaving 4 bases between them. CDR3 nucleotide sequence: TGTGCCAGCAGTTTAGAGGATCAGCCCCAGCATTTT. It codes for CASSLEDQPQHF.

The genes are TRBV2 and TRBJ2-3; 15 bases agree with TRBD2. The CDR3 totals 16 residues. V gave up 5 bases and J gave up 7 bases; unmatched junction bases: 7. Germline V CDR1 and CDR2: SNHLY, FYNNEI. Here the CDR3 reads CASSLAGTSGGHTQYF. The CDR3 region has the DNA TGTGCCAGCAGTCTGGCCGGGACTAGCGGGGGGCATACGCAGTATTTT.

The V and J genes are TRBV27 and TRBJ2-3, with 9 bases matching TRBD2. The CDR3 sequence is 15 residues long. The ends lost 6 bases at V and 6 bases at J; junction bases unmatched: 10. Germline loops: CDR1 MNHEY, CDR2 SMNVEV (reference sequence). CDR3 bases: TGTGCCAGCAGGTTCGGGCGGGGGGGTTCGGATACGCAGTATTTT. Protein product: CASRFGRGGSDTQYF.

The V gene is TRBV6-2 or TRBV6-3, the J gene TRBJ1-1; D is uncertain. Trimming left V 3 bases short and J 4 bases short, with 9 bases between. This CDR3 has 13 residues. Germline CDR1 is MNHEY and CDR2 is SVGEGT. This CDR3 is CASSYAPGTEAFF. The DNA for the CDR3 is TGTGCCAGCAGTTATGCTCCGGGCACTGAAGCTTTCTTT.

The chain couples TRBV4-1 to TRBJ1-2; 10 bases line up with TRBD1. V dropped 3 bases and J dropped 4; count of bases not matched to a gene: 11. The CDR3 consists of 17 residues. Germline assignment: CDR1 MGHRA and CDR2 YSYEKL. The chain's CDR3 is CASSQASHRDRGYGYTF. In nucleotides, the CDR3 is TGCGCCAGCAGCCAGGCATCCCACCGGGACAGGGGCTATGGCTACACCTTC.

This rearrangement joins TRBV6-5 to TRBJ1-2, with D maybe TRBD1 (6 bases). Germline V gives CDR1 MNHEY, CDR2 SVGAGI. The CDR3 runs to 13 residues. V lost 6 bases and J 4 bases, leaving 12 bases between the germline ends. CDR3: CASRQQGGYGYTF. The CDR3 DNA is TGTGCCAGCAGGCAACAGGGCGGCTATGGCTACACCTTC.

This clone was recorded a few times. CDR3 bases: TGCAGCGTTGCCCCCAGGGGATCTGAAAAACTGTTTTTT. Protein product: CSVAPRGSEKLFF. V usage is TRBV29-1 and J usage is TRBJ1-4, with D possibly being TRBD1 (6 bases). Trimming took 4 bases from V and 7 from J, leaving 13 bases between them. This CDR3 is 13 amino acids long. Germline CDR1 and CDR2: SQVTM and ANQGSEA.

This clone was counted once. The chain has TRBV10-3 and TRBJ1-4; TRBD1 matches 7 bases. J gave up 3 bases and V 9 bases, and 4 bases lay outside the gene matches. Per the germline V gene, CDR1 is ENHRY and CDR2 is SYGVKD. The CDR3 is made up of 13 amino acids. The CDR3 here is CAISGQANEKLFF. CDR3 coding DNA: TGTGCCATTAGCGGACAGGCTAATGAAAAACTGTTTTTT.

This rearrangement joins TRBV28 to TRBJ1-2; D call uncertain. Trimming shortened V by 3 bases and J by 4 bases, and 15 bases separated the two germline ends. The CDR3 consists of 15 residues. Germline loops: CDR1 MDHEN, CDR2 SYDVKM. CDR3 sequence: CASSLSYRLLYGYTF. CDR3 nucleotides: TGTGCCAGCAGTTTGAGTTATCGTCTTCTCTATGGCTACACCTTC.